The entry below describes one T cell receptor (beta chain). Its antigen is currently unknown. Germline V gene data show CDR1 as SEHNR and CDR2 as FQNEAQ (reference sequence). J lost 6 bases, V lost 5 bases, and 1 base had no gene match. This CDR3 has 13 residues. This sample is part of a study of T cell responses to AZD1222 COVID-19 vaccine. General observations from the study: Among those given AZD1222, only 6 or 7 were seropositive at baseline. Close to half of spike-specific TCRs reportedly recognize unmutated variant regions.

Repertoires were generated with immunoSEQ multiplex PCR, while TCRdb's copy carries only in-frame clones and drops some. The sample lists 80,000 to 95,000 clones; 88% were seen once. The origin of this receptor is an adult in good health. V usage is TRBV7-9 and J usage is TRBJ2-7, with 13 positions matching TRBD2. The material was peripheral blood, obtained on day 0 of MenACWY control vaccination. The CDR3 DNA sequence: TGTGCCAGCAGCCGGACTAGCGGGAGCGAGCAGTACTTC. It is translated as CASSRTSGSEQYF.